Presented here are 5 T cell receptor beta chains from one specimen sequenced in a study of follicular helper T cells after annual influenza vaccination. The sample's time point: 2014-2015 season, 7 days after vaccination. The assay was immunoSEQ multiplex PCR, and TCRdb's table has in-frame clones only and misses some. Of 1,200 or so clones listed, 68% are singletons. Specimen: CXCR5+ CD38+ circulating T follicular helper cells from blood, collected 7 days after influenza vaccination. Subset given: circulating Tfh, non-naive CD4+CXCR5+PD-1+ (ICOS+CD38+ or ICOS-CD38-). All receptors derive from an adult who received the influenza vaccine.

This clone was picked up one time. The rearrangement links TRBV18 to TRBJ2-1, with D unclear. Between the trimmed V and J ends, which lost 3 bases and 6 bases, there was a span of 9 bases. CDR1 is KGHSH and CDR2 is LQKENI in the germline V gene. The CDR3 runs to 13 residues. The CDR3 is CASSPSTRNEQFF. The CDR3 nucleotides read TGTGCCAGCTCACCGTCAACCCGCAATGAGCAGTTCTTC. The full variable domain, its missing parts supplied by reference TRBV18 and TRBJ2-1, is NAGVMQNPRHLVRRRGQEARLRCSPMKGHSHVYWYRQLPEEGLKFMVYLQKENIIDESGMPKERFSAEFPKEGPSILRIQQVVRGDSAAYFCASSPSTRNEQFFGPGTRLTVL.

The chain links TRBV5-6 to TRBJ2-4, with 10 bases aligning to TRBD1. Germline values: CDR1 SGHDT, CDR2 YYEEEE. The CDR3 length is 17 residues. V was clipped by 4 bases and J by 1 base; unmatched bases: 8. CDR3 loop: CASSPARQGAAKNIQYF. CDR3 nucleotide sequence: TGTGCCAGCAGCCCCGCGAGACAGGGGGCGGCCAAAAACATTCAGTACTTC.

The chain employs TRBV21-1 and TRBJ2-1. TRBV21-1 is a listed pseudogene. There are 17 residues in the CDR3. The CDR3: CASSKGGGLVSYNEQFF. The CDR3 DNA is TGTGCCAGCAGCAAAGGAGGGGGACTCGTCTCCTACAATGAGCAGTTCTTC.

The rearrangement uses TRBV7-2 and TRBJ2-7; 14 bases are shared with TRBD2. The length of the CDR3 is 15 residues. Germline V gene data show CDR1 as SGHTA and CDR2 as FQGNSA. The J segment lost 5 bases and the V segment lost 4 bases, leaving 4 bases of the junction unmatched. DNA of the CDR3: TGTGCCAGCAGCTCGGGACTAGCGGGAGCCCACGAGCAGTACTTC. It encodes CASSSGLAGAHEQYF.

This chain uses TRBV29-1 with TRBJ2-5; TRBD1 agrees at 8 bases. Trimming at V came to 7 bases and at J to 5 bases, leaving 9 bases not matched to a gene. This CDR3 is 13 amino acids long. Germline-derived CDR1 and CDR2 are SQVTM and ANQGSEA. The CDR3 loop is CSASTGDGETQYF. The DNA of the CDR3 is TGCAGCGCTTCGACAGGGGACGGGGAGACCCAGTACTTC.